The 21 T cell receptor beta chains below all came from one sample that was sequenced in a study of identical twins. TCRdb fed the 5' RACE reads into MiXCR, producing one record per CDR3 protein. Here the sample spans around 220,000 distinct CDR3 sequences, around 15% being singletons. The specimen sequenced was memory (CD45RO+) T cells sorted from blood. Receptors originate from a woman aged 18-29 years in good health.

The gene calls are TRBV5-6 and TRBJ2-1, with TRBD2 matching over 8 bases. The CDR3 consists of 16 residues. The J segment lost 0 bases and the V segment lost 1 base, leaving 3 bases of the junction unmatched. CDR1 and CDR2 (germline): SGHDT, YYEEEE. The CDR3: CASSLYSGTSYNEQFF. CDR3 coding DNA: TGTGCCAGCAGCTTGTATAGCGGGACCTCCTACAATGAGCAGTTCTTC.

The chain carries TRBV10-2 and TRBJ2-2; TRBD2 matches 7 bases. This CDR3 has 15 amino acids. J gave up 6 bases and V 4 bases, and 8 bases lay outside the gene matches. Germline CDR1 WSHSY, CDR2 SAAADI. CDR3 residues: CASSGSGNSAGELFF. CDR3 sequence (DNA): TGCGCCAGCAGTGGGAGCGGGAACTCCGCCGGGGAGCTGTTTTTT.

The V and J genes are TRBV20-1 and TRBJ1-2; D may be TRBD1 (5 bases). V lost 4 bases to trimming and J lost 8 bases, with 11 bases between them. The CDR3 length is 11 residues. Germline V lookup: CDR1 DFQATT, CDR2 SNEGSKA (reference sequence). The CDR3 is CSATGPPGYTF. CDR3 DNA: TGCAGTGCTACGGGACCTCCCGGCTACACCTTC.

This clonotype was found once. The chain employs TRBV30 and TRBJ2-1; 7 nucleotides agree with TRBD2. Germline CDR1 GTSNPN, CDR2 SVGIG (reference sequence). This CDR3 has 15 residues. Trimming removed 0 bases from V and 0 bases from J; junction bases left unmatched: 2. CDR3 nucleotides: TGTGCCTGGAGTGTAGCGGGGAGCTCCTACAATGAGCAGTTCTTC. It translates to CAWSVAGSSYNEQFF.

This clonotype was seen repeatedly, ten times or more. The rearrangement uses TRBV6-6 and TRBJ1-1; D unclear. V was clipped by 2 bases and J by 3 bases, with 1 base between them. CDR3 size: 11 residues. Germline V gene data show CDR1 as MNHNY and CDR2 as SVGAGI (reference sequence). The CDR3 spells CASSYDTEAFF. CDR3 nucleotides: TGTGCCAGCAGTTACGACACTGAAGCTTTCTTT.

This clonotype was seen a handful of times. The V gene is TRBV3-1, the J gene TRBJ2-1, with D perhaps assigned TRBD1 or TRBD2 (5 bases each). This CDR3 is built from 11 residues. Germline V lookup: CDR1 LGHDT, CDR2 YNNKEL (reference sequence). V shed 5 bases and J shed 15 bases, with 14 bases lying between them. The CDR3 DNA is TGTGCCAGCAGCGGGGGTCCAACGGCGTTCTTC. It encodes CASSGGPTAFF.

This clonotype was recorded a few times. The genes are TRBV6-2 or TRBV6-3 and TRBJ2-2; D unclear. The germline V gene encodes CDR1 MNHEY and CDR2 SVGEGT. This CDR3 is built from 13 residues. The V gene lost 2 bases and the J gene lost 8 bases, with 9 bases spanning the gap. CDR3 amino acids: CASSYRTSGELFF. CDR3 nucleotide sequence: TGTGCCAGCAGTTACCGGACCTCTGGGGAGCTGTTTTTT.

This rearrangement joins TRBV7-9 to TRBJ2-7, with TRBD1 as a possible D gene (5 bases). This CDR3 contains 16 residues. Germline assignment: CDR1 SEHNR and CDR2 FQNEAQ (reference sequence). V lost 8 bases, J lost 2 bases, and 22 bases lay in between. CDR3 nucleotide sequence: TGTGCCAGCTCCGGGCAGGGAACTTTCGCGGCCTACGAGCAGTACTTC. Translation gives CASSGQGTFAAYEQYF.

V is TRBV20-1 and J is TRBJ2-7; a possible D gene is TRBD1 (6 bases). Trimming cost V 6 bases and J 3 bases, with 12 bases left between them. The CDR3 is 12 residues long. CDR1 and CDR2 from the germline V gene are DFQATT and SNEGSKA (reference sequence). The CDR3 loop reads CSAGQRNYEQYF. The CDR3 coding sequence is TGCAGTGCGGGACAACGCAACTACGAGCAGTACTTC.

The sample holds a few counts of this clonotype. The chain carries TRBV7-8 and TRBJ2-2; no reliable D call. CDR1 is SGHVS and CDR2 is FQNEAQ in the germline V gene. This CDR3 comprises 13 residues. V was shortened by 1 base and J by 4 bases, with 4 bases between the two germline ends. The CDR3 reads CASSLVLTGELFF. The CDR3 DNA follows: TGTGCCAGCAGCTTAGTCCTCACCGGGGAGCTGTTTTTT. Filled out from reference TRBV7-8 and TRBJ2-2, the complete variable domain reads GAGVSQSPRYKVAKRGQDVALRCDPISGHVSLFWYQQALGQGPEFLTYFQNEAQLDKSGLPSDRFFAERPEGSVSTLKIQRTQQEDSAVYLCASSLVLTGELFFGEGSRLTVL.

This clonotype was seen a few times. The chain couples TRBV7-8 to TRBJ2-1, with TRBD2 as a possible D gene (6 bases). This CDR3 has 17 amino acids. V was pared by 4 bases and J by 0 bases, with 16 bases between. Germline V gene data show CDR1 as SGHVS and CDR2 as FQNEAQ. CDR3 loop: CASSWGGAGVSYNEQFF. The CDR3 bases are TGTGCCAGCAGCTGGGGCGGGGCTGGTGTCTCCTACAATGAGCAGTTCTTC.

The table lists this clonotype with a few counts. This may arise from a read error, as a much more abundant clone is one base away. V is TRBV7-2 and J is TRBJ2-5, with D unresolved. The CDR3 has 12 residues. With 3 bases removed from V and 0 bases from J, the gap between germline ends came to 2 bases. CDR1 is SGHTA and CDR2 is FQGNSA in the germline V gene. CDR3 amino acids: CASSFHQETQYF. The CDR3 coding sequence is TGTGCCAGCAGCTTCCACCAAGAGACCCAGTACTTC.

The J gene is TRBJ1-2, the V gene TRBV25-1, with 7 bases matching TRBD1. The CDR3 runs 15 residues. Germline V gives CDR1 MGHDK, CDR2 SYGVNS. Trimming cost V 3 bases and J 7 bases; bases outside gene matches: 11. In DNA form, the CDR3 reads TGTGCCAGCAGTGATCCAGGGGGTAAAGTAGGTGGCTACACCTTC. It translates to CASSDPGGKVGGYTF.

This clonotype was counted between two and nine times. The gene calls are TRBV20-1 and TRBJ2-5; 8 bases map to TRBD2. The CDR3 runs to 12 residues. Per the germline V gene, CDR1 is DFQATT and CDR2 is SNEGSKA (reference sequence). V shed 7 bases, J shed 5 bases, and the junction held 6 bases outside the gene matches. The DNA of the CDR3 is TGCAGTGTCCAGCGGGGGTCGGAGACCCAGTACTTC. It yields the protein CSVQRGSETQYF.

This clonotype turned up a few times. V and J are TRBV9 and TRBJ1-6; D not certain. CDR1 and CDR2 (germline): SGDLS, YYNGEE. The CDR3 is 12 residues long. Trimming shortened V by 6 bases and J by 10 bases, and 11 bases separated the two germline ends. The CDR3 bases are TGTGCCAGCAATAAGAGGCCCTCACCCCTCCACTTT. It translates to CASNKRPSPLHF. The full variable domain, with the rest looked up from reference TRBV9 and TRBJ1-6, is DSGVTQTPKHLITATGQRVTLRCSPRSGDLSVYWYQQSLDQGLQFLIQYYNGEERAKGNILERFSAQQFPDLHSELNLSSLELGDSALYFCASNKRPSPLHFGNGTRLTVT.

This clonotype was seen a few times. The V gene is TRBV27, the J gene TRBJ1-2, with 7 bases that match TRBD1. Germline V lookup: CDR1 MNHEY, CDR2 SMNVEV (reference sequence). This CDR3 contains 13 residues. Losses at the gene ends were 6 bases for V and 2 bases for J; bases not matched to a gene: 3. Here the CDR3 DNA reads TGTGCCAGCAGAGGGACAGCAAACTATGGCTACACCTTC. This codes for CASRGTANYGYTF.

This clonotype occurred a few times. The V gene is TRBV7-2, the J gene TRBJ1-2; D call uncertain. Germline V gene lookup returns CDR1 SGHTA and CDR2 FQGNSA. This CDR3 comprises 14 residues. V was pared by 1 base and J by 1 base, with 7 bases between. The CDR3 nucleotides are TGTGCCAGCAGCTTAGGTCTTGGTAACTATGGCTACACCTTC. Amino acids: CASSLGLGNYGYTF.

This clonotype was counted between two and nine times. V and J are TRBV20-1 and TRBJ1-1; D uncertain. The V and J ends lost 4 bases and 4 bases respectively, with 13 bases between them. The germline CDR1 and CDR2 sequences are DFQATT and SNEGSKA (reference sequence). This CDR3 is 13 amino acids long. The DNA of the CDR3 is TGCAGTGCTAAGTACAGCCTGGGCACTGAAGCTTTCTTT. This encodes CSAKYSLGTEAFF.

The gene calls are TRBV5-1 and TRBJ2-1; 9 nucleotides agree with TRBD1. The J segment lost 4 bases and the V segment lost 0 bases, leaving 2 bases of the junction unmatched. Germline V gene data show CDR1 as SGHRS and CDR2 as YFSETQ. The CDR3 runs 15 residues. CDR3 DNA: TGCGCCAGCAGCTTGGAGGGACAGGGTTACAATGAGCAGTTCTTC. Its translation is CASSLEGQGYNEQFF.

The chain uses TRBV7-2 and TRBJ1-5; TRBD1 is a possible D gene (6 bases). Germline assignment: CDR1 SGHTA and CDR2 FQGNSA. This CDR3 contains 14 residues. V gave up 1 base and J gave up 7 bases, with 11 bases separating them. This CDR3 reads CASSLGNREQPQHF. The CDR3 nucleotides read TGTGCCAGCAGCTTAGGAAACAGGGAACAGCCCCAGCATTTT.

The gene calls are TRBV12-5 and TRBJ2-7; 9 nucleotides agree with TRBD1. Germline V gene data show CDR1 as LGHNT and CDR2 as FRNRAP. After removal of 6 bases from V and 6 bases from J, the junction contained 12 bases not matched to a gene. This CDR3 has 15 residues. CDR3 DNA sequence: TGTGCTAGTGGCCCCATGGGGGGACAGGGCCTCGAGCAGTACTTC. Its translation is CASGPMGGQGLEQYF.